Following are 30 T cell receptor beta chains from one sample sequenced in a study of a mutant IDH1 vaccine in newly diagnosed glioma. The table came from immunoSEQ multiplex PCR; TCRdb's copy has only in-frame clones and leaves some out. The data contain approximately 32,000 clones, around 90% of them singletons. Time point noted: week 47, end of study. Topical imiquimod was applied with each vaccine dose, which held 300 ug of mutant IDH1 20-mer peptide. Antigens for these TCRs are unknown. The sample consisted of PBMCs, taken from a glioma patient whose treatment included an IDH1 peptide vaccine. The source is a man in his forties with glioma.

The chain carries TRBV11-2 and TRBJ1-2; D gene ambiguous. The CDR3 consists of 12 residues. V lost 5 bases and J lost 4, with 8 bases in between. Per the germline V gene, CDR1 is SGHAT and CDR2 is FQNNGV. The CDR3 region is CASSRRTYGYTF. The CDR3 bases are TGTGCCAGCAGCCGAAGGACCTATGGCTACACCTTC.

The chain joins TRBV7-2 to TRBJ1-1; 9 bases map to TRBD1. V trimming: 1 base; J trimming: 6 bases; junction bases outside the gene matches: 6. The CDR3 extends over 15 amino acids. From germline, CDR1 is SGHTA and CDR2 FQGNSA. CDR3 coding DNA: TGTGCCAGCAGCTTAGGGACAGGGGTAAGGGCTGAAGCTTTCTTT. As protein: CASSLGTGVRAEAFF.

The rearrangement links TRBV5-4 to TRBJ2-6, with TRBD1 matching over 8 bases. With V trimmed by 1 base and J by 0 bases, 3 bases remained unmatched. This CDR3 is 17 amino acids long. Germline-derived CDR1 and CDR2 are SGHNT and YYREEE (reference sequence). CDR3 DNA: TGTGCCAGCAGCTTGAGACAGGGGATCTCTGGGGCCAACGTCCTGACTTTC. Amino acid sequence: CASSLRQGISGANVLTF.

The CDR3 sequence: CAWRQYPPRQASSPLHF. DNA for the CDR3: TGTGCCTGGAGACAGTATCCCCCAAGGCAGGCAAGCTCACCCCTCCACTTT. J is TRBJ1-6 and V is TRBV30; D is unresolved. This CDR3 spans 17 amino acids. Germline loops: CDR1 GTSNPN, CDR2 SVGIG (reference sequence). V lost 3 bases and J lost 10, with 25 bases in between.

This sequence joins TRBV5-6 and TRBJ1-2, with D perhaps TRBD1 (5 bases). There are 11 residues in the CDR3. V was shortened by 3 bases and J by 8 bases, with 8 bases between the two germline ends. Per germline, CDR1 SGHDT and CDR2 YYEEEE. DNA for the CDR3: TGTGCCAGCAGCTGGGGCGGCGGCTACACCTTC. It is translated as CASSWGGGYTF.

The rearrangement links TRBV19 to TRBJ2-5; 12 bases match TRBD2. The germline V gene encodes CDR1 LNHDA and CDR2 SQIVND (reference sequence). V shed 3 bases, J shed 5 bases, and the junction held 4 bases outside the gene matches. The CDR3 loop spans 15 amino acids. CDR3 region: CASSILAGGFETQYF. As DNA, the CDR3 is TGTGCCAGTAGTATTCTAGCGGGGGGGTTTGAGACCCAGTACTTC.

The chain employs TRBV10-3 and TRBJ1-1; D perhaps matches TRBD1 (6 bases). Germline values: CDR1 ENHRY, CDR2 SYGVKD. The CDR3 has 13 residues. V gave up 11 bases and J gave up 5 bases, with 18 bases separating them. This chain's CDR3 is CAAKGDPSTEAFF. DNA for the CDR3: TGTGCCGCCAAGGGGGACCCCTCGACTGAAGCTTTCTTT.

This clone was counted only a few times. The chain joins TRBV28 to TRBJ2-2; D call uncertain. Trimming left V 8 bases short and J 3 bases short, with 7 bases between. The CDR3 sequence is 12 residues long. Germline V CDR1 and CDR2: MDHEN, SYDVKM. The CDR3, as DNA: TGTGCCAGCCAAGTATACACCGGGGAGCTGTTTTTT. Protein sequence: CASQVYTGELFF.

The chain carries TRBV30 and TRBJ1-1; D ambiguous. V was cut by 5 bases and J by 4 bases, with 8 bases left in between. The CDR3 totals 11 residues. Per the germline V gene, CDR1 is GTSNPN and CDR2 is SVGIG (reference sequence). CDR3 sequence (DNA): TGTGCCTGGCTAGGATTCACTGAAGCTTTCTTT. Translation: CAWLGFTEAFF.

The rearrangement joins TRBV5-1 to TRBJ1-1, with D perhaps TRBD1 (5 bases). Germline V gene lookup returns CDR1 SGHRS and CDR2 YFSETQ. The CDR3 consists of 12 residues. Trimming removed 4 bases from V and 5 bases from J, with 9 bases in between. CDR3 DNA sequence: TGCGCCAGCAGCCGGAGGGGTACTGAAGCTTTCTTT. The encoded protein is CASSRRGTEAFF.

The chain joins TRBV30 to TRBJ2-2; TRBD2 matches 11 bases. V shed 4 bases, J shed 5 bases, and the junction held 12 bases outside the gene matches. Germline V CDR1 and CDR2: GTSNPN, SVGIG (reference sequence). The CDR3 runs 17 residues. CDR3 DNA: TGTGCCTGGACCATAGGGTCTAGCGGGGGGACGACCGGGGAGCTGTTTTTT. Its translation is CAWTIGSSGGTTGELFF.

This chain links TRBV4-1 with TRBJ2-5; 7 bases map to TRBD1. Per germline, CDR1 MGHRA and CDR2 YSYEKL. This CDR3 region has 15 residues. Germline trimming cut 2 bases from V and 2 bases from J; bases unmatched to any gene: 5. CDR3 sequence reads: CASSQIGQAQETQYF. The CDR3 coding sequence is TGCGCCAGCAGCCAAATCGGACAGGCACAAGAGACCCAGTACTTC.

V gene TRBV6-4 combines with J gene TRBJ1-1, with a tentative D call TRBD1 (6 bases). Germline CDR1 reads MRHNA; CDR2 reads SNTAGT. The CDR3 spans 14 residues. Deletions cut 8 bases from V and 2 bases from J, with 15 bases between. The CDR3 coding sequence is TGTGCCAGCCGGGACACAAACAGAAACACTGAAGCTTTCTTT. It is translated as CASRDTNRNTEAFF.

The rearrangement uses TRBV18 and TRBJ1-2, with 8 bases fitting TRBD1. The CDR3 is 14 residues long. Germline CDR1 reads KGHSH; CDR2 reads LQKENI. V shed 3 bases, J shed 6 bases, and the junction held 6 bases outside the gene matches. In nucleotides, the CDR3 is TGTGCCAGCTCACCCGCGCTGGGACAGGATGGCTACACCTTC. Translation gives CASSPALGQDGYTF.

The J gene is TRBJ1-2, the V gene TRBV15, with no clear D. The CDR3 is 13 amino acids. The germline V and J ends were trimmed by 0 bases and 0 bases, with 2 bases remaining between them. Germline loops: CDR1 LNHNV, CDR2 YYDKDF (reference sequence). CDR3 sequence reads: CATSRDANYGYTF. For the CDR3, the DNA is TGTGCCACCAGCAGAGATGCTAACTATGGCTACACCTTC.

The CDR3, as DNA: TGCGCCAGCGCCACGGGCGGGAGTCGGGCAGATACGCAGTATTTT. Amino acids: CASATGGSRADTQYF. This chain uses TRBV5-1 with TRBJ2-3, with 7 bases fitting TRBD2. Per germline, CDR1 SGHRS and CDR2 YFSETQ. The CDR3 consists of 15 residues. Trimming took 7 bases from V and 4 from J; bases not matched to a gene: 12. Filled out from reference TRBV5-1 and TRBJ2-3, the complete variable domain reads KAGVTQTPRYLIKTRGQQVTLSCSPISGHRSVSWYQQTPGQGLQFLFEYFSETQRNKGNFPGRFSGRQFSNSRSEMNVSTLELGDSALYLCASATGGSRADTQYFGPGTRLTVL.

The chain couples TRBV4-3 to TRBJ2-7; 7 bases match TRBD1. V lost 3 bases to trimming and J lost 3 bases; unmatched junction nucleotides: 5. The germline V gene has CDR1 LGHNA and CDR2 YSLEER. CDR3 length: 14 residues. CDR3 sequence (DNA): TGCGCCAGCAGCCAGGGACAGACCTACTACGAGCAGTACTTC. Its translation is CASSQGQTYYEQYF.

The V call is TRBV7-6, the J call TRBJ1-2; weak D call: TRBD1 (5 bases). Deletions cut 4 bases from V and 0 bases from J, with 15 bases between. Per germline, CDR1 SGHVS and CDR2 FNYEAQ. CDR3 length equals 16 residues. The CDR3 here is CASSSFRGPTNYGYTF. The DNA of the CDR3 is TGTGCCAGCAGCTCTTTCCGGGGACCAACTAACTATGGCTACACCTTC. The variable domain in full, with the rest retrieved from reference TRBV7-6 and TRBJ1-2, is GAGVSQSPRYKVTKRGQDVALRCDPISGHVSLYWYRQALGQGPEFLTYFNYEAQQDKSGLPNDRFSAERPEGSISTLTIQRTEQRDSAMYRCASSSFRGPTNYGYTFGSGTRLTVV.

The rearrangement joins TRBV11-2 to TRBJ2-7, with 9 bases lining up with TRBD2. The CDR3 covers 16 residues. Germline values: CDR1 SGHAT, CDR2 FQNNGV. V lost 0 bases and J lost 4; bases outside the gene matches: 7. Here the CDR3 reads CASSLDPVTSGYEQYF. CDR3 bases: TGTGCCAGCAGCTTAGATCCTGTGACTAGCGGTTACGAGCAGTACTTC.

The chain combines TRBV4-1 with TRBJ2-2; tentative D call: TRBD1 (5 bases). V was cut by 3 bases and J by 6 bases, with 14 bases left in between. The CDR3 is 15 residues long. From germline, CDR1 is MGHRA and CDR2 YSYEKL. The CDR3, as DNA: TGCGCCAGCAGCCACTCGGGCAGGGCGGCCGGGGAGCTGTTTTTT. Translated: CASSHSGRAAGELFF.

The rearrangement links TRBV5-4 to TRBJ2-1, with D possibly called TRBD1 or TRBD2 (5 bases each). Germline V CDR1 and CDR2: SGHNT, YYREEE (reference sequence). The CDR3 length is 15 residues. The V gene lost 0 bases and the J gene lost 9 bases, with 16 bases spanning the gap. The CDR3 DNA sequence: TGTGCCAGCAGCTTGGGCTCCCAAAAGAGGGGTGAGCAGTTCTTC. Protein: CASSLGSQKRGEQFF.

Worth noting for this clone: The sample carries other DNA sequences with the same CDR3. Here the CDR3 DNA reads TGTGCCATCAGTGTGCTGGACGGACTTAATCAGCCCCAGCATTTT. It encodes CAISVLDGLNQPQHF. This rearrangement joins TRBV10-3 to TRBJ1-5, with no clear D. The CDR3 spans 15 residues. The germline V gene encodes CDR1 ENHRY and CDR2 SYGVKD. V gave up 4 bases and J gave up 4 bases, with 14 bases separating them.

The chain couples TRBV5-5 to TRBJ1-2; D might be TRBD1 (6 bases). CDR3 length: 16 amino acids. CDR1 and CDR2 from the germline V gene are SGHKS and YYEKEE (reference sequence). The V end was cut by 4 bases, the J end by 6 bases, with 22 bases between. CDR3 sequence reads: CASSPLLRQDVNGYTF. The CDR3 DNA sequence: TGTGCCAGCAGCCCACTCCTAAGACAGGACGTAAATGGCTACACCTTC.

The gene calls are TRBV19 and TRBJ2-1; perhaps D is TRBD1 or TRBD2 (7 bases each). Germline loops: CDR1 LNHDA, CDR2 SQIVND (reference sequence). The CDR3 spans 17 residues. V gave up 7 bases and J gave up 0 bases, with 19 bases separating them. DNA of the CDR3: TGTGCCAGTACCCCCCGCCAGGGGGGGTTCTCCTACAATGAGCAGTTCTTC. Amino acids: CASTPRQGGFSYNEQFF. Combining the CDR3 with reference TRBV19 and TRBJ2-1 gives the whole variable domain DGGITQSPKYLFRKEGQNVTLSCEQNLNHDAMYWYRQDPGQGLRLIYYSQIVNDFQKGDIAEGYSVSREKKESFPLTVTSAQKNPTAFYLCASTPRQGGFSYNEQFFGPGTRLTVL.

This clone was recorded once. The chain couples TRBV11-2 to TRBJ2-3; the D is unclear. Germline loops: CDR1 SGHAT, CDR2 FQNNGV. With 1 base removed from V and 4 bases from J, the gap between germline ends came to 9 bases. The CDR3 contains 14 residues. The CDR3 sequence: CASSLGRSADTQYF. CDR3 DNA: TGTGCCAGCAGCTTAGGCCGGTCGGCAGATACGCAGTATTTT.

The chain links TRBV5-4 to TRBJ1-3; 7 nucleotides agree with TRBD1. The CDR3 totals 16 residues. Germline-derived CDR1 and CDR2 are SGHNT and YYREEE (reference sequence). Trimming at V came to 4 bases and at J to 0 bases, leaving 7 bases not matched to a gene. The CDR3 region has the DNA TGTGCCAGCAGCGCACAGGGGCTCCTCTCTGGAAACACCATATATTTT. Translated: CASSAQGLLSGNTIYF.

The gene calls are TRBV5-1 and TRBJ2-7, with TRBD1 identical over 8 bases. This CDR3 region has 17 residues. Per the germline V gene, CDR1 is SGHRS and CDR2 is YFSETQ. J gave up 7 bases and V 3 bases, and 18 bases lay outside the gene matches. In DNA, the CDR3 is TGCGCCAGCAGCTCAGGCGCGGGACAGGCAAGGTTGGGGGAGCAGTACTTC. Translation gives CASSSGAGQARLGEQYF.

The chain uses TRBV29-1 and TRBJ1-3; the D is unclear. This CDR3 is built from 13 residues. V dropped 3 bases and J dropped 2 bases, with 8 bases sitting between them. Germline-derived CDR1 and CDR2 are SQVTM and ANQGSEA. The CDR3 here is CSVEVATGNTIYF. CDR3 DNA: TGCAGCGTTGAGGTGGCGACTGGAAACACCATATATTTT.

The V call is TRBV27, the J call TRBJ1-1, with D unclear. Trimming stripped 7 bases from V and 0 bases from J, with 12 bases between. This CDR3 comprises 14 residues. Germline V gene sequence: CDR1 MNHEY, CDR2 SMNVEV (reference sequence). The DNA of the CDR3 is TGTGCCAGCACTTCGCCAAGAATGAACACTGAAGCTTTCTTT. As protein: CASTSPRMNTEAFF.

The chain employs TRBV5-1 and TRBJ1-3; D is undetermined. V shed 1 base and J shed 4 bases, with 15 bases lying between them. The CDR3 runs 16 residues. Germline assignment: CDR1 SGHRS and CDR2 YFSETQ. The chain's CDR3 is CASSLTTEITGNTIYF. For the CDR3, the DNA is TGCGCCAGCAGCTTGACGACTGAAATCACAGGAAACACCATATATTTT.